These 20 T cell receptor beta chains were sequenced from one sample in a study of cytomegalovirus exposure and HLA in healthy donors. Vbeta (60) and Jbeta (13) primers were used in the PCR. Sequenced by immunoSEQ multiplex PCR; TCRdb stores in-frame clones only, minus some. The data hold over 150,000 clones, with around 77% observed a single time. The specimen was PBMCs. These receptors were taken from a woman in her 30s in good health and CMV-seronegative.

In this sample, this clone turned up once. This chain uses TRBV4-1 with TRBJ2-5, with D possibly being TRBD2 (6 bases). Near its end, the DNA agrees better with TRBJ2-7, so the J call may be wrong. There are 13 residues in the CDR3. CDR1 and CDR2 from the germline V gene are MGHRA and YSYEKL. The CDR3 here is CASSRGMLDEQYF. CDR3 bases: TGCGCCAGCAGCCGCGGGATGTTGGACGAGCAGTACTTC.

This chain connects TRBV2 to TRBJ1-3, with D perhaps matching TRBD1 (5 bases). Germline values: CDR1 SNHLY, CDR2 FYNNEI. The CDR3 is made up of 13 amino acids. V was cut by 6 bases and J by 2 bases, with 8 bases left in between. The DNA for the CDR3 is TGTGCCAGCAGCAGGGATGCTGGAAACACCATATATTTT. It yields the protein CASSRDAGNTIYF.

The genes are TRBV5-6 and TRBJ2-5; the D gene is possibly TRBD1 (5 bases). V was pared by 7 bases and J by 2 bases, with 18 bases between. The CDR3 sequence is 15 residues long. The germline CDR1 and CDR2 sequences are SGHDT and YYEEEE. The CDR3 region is CASLPGQGFQETQYF. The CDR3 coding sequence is TGTGCCAGCTTACCTGGCCAGGGATTTCAAGAGACCCAGTACTTC. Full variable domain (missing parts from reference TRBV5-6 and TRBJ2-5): DAGVTQSPTHLIKTRGQQVTLRCSPKSGHDTVSWYQQALGQGPQFIFQYYEEEERQRGNFPDRFSGHQFPNYSSELNVNALLLGDSALYLCASLPGQGFQETQYFGPGTRLLVL.

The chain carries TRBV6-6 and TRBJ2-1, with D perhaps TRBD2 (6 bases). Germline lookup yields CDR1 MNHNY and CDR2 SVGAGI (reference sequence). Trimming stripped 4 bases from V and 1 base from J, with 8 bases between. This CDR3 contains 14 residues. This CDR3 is CASSSGTSYNEQFF. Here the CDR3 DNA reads TGTGCCAGCAGTTCGGGGACTTCCTACAATGAGCAGTTCTTC.

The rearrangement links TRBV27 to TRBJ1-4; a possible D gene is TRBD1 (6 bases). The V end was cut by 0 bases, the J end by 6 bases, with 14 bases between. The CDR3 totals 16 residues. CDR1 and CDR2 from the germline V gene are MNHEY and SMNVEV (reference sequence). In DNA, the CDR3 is TGTGCCAGCAGTTTATCAGCGGGGGCCGCCCATGAAAAACTGTTTTTT. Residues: CASSLSAGAAHEKLFF.

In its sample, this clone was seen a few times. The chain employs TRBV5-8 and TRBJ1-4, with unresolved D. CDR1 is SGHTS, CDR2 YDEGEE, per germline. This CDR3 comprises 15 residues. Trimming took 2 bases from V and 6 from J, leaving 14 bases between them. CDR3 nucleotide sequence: TGTGCCAGCAGCTTCGGCGGTGGCATTGATGAAAAACTGTTTTTT. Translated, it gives CASSFGGGIDEKLFF.

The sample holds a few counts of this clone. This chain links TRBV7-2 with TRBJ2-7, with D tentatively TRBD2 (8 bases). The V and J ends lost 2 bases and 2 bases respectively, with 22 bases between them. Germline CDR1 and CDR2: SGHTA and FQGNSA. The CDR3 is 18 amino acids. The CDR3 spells CASSLRGLSGESPYEQYF. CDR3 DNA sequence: TGTGCCAGCAGCTTAAGGGGGCTTAGCGGGGAAAGCCCCTACGAGCAGTACTTC.

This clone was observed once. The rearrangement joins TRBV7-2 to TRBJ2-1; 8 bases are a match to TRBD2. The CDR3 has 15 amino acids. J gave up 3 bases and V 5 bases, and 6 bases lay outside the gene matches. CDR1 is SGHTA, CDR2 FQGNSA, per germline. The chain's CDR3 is CASSPFGGGYNEQFF. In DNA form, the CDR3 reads TGTGCCAGCAGCCCCTTCGGGGGGGGCTACAATGAGCAGTTCTTC.

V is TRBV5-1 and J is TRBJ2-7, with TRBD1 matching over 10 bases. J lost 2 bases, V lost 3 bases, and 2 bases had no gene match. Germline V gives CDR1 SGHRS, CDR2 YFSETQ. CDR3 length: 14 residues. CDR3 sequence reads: CASSSTGGTYEQYF. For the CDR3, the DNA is TGCGCCAGCAGCTCGACAGGGGGCACCTACGAGCAGTACTTC.

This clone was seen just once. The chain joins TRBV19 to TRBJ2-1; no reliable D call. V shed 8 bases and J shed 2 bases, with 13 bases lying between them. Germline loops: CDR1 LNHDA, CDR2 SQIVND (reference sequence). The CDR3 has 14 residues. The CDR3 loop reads CASRPRVTYNEQFF. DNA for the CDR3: TGTGCCAGTCGTCCTAGAGTTACCTACAATGAGCAGTTCTTC.

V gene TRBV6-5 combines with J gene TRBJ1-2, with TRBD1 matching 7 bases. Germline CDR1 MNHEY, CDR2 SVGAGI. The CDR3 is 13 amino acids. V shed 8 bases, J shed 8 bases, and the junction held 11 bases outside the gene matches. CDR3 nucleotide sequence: TGTGCCAGCTCAGAAGTGGGACAGAGAGGCTACACCTTC. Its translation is CASSEVGQRGYTF.

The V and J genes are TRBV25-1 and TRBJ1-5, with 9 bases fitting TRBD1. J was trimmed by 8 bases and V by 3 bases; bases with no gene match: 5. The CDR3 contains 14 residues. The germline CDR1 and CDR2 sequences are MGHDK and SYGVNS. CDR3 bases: TGTGCCAGCAGTGACGGGACAGGGCGGGAGCCCCAGCATTTT. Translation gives CASSDGTGREPQHF.

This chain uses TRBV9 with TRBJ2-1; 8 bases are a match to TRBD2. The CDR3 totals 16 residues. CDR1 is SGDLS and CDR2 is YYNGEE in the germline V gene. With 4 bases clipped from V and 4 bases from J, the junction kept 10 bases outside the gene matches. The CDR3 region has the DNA TGTGCCAGCAGCCCCTCGATGCGGGGGGCATACAATGAGCAGTTCTTC. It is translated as CASSPSMRGAYNEQFF.

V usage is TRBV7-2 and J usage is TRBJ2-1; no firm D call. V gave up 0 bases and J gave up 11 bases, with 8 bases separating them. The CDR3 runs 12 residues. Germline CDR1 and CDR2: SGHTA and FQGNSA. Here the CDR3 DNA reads TGTGCCAGCAGCTTAGCGAACATAAAGCAGTTCTTC. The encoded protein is CASSLANIKQFF.

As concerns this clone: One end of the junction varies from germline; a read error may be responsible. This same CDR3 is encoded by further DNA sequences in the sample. CDR3 DNA sequence: TGCAGCATTGAACCCGCCGGGACAGGCTACACCGGAGAGCTGTTTTTT. It codes for CSIEPAGTGYTGELFF. V and J are TRBV29-1 and TRBJ2-2; TRBD1 matches 8 bases. The CDR3 consists of 16 residues. CDR1 is SQVTM, CDR2 ANQGSEA, per germline.

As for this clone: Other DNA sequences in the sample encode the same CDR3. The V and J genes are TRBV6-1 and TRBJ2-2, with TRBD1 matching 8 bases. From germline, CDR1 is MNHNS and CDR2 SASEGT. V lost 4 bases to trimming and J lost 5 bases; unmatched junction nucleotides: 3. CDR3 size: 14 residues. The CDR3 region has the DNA TGTGCCAGCAGTGTGACAGGGGATACCGGGGAGCTGTTTTTT. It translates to CASSVTGDTGELFF.

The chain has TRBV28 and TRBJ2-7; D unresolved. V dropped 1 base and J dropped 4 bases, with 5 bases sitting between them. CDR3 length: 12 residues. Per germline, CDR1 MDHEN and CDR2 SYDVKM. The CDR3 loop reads CASSLFHYEQYF. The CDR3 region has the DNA TGTGCCAGCAGTTTATTTCATTACGAGCAGTACTTC.

The CDR3 DNA is TGTGCCAGCACCTCCCTGACAGGGGGCTACGAGCAGTACTTC. Encoded protein: CASTSLTGGYEQYF. This chain uses TRBV28 with TRBJ2-7, with 9 positions matching TRBD1. Germline assignment: CDR1 MDHEN and CDR2 SYDVKM. Unmatched junction bases numbered 7, after V lost 7 bases and J lost 3 bases. The length of the CDR3 is 14 residues.

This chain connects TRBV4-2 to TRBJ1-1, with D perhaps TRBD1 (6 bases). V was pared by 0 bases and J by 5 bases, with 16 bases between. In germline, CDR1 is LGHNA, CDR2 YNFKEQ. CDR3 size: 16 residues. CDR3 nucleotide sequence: TGTGCCAGCAGCCAAGATTTTGCGGGCAGGGGTACTGAAGCTTTCTTT. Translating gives CASSQDFAGRGTEAFF.

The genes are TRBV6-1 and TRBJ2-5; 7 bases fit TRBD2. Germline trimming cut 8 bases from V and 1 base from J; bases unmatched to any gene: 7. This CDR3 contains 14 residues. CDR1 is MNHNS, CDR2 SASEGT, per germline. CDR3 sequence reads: CASPATSIQETQYF. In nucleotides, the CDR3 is TGTGCCAGCCCCGCGACTAGCATCCAAGAGACCCAGTACTTC.